Presented here are 13 T cell receptor beta chains from one specimen sequenced in a study of CD8 T cells in ankylosing spondylitis. One entry per CDR3 protein, called by TCRdb with MiXCR from the 5' RACE reads. This sample carries roughly 190,000 distinct CDR3 sequences, around 13% of them seen once, and the ten largest clones take about 15%. Sequenced sample: blood, either unsorted or a sorted T cell fraction (not recorded which). The receptors derive from a male donor with ankylosing spondylitis or in good health (not recorded which).

This clonotype was seen ten or more times. The chain recombines TRBV12-3 or TRBV12-4 with TRBJ1-5; D not certain. This CDR3 region has 12 residues. V lost 3 bases and J lost 6, with 6 bases in between. The CDR3 reads CASSFSPQPQHF. The DNA of the CDR3 is TGTGCCAGCAGTTTCAGTCCTCAGCCCCAGCATTTT.

This CDR3 reads CASSQLKGGLRYGYTF. DNA of the CDR3: TGTGCCAGCAGCCAACTCAAAGGGGGGCTGAGGTATGGCTACACCTTC. The chain couples TRBV4-2 to TRBJ1-2, with a weak D call TRBD1 (6 bases). The CDR3 extends over 16 amino acids. Germline CDR1 reads LGHNA; CDR2 reads YNFKEQ. Trimming took off 2 bases at V and 5 bases at J, with 18 bases between the two ends.

V and J are TRBV2 and TRBJ1-1; 7 nucleotides align to TRBD1. CDR1 is SNHLY and CDR2 is FYNNEI in the germline V gene. V lost 8 bases to trimming and J lost 4 bases; unmatched junction nucleotides: 25. The CDR3 spans 19 residues. This CDR3 is CASSGEPRETGYLGTEAFF. The CDR3 DNA is TGTGCCAGCTCGGGGGAGCCCAGAGAGACAGGGTACCTGGGCACTGAAGCTTTCTTT.

This clonotype was counted only a few times. The genes are TRBV7-9 and TRBJ2-7; 14 positions match TRBD2. Trimming took 6 bases from V and 2 from J; bases not matched to a gene: 9. The CDR3 covers 17 residues. Germline loops: CDR1 SEHNR, CDR2 FQNEAQ (reference sequence). The DNA of the CDR3 is TGTGCCAGCAGTGACGGACTAGCGGGGGGCCCAACCTACGAGCAGTACTTC. Amino acids: CASSDGLAGGPTYEQYF.

This rearrangement joins TRBV27 to TRBJ1-5; the match to TRBD1 covers 9 bases. The CDR3 is 15 amino acids. J was trimmed by 6 bases and V by 5 bases; bases with no gene match: 8. Germline CDR1 reads MNHEY; CDR2 reads SMNVEV (reference sequence). The CDR3 loop is CASSASGQGIQPQHF. Here the CDR3 DNA reads TGTGCCAGCAGTGCCTCGGGACAGGGTATTCAGCCCCAGCATTTT.

Notes on this clonotype: The junction does not match germline at one end; this may be a read error. This chain uses TRBV12-3 or TRBV12-4 with TRBJ2-5, with D possibly called TRBD1 or TRBD2 (5 bases each). The CDR3 has 13 residues. The CDR3 DNA is TGTGCCACCAAGACCCGGGACCATGAGACCCAGTACTTC. Its protein is CATKTRDHETQYF.

This clonotype has more than one count but fewer than ten. The chain carries TRBV6-1 and TRBJ1-5; 9 nucleotides line up with TRBD1. The CDR3 is made up of 14 amino acids. Germline loops: CDR1 MNHNS, CDR2 SASEGT. Germline trimming cut 6 bases from V and 2 bases from J; bases unmatched to any gene: 2. The chain's CDR3 is CASRTGGGNQPQHF. The CDR3 DNA reads TGTGCCAGCAGGACAGGGGGTGGCAATCAGCCCCAGCATTTT.

Only a few counts were recorded for this clonotype. The V gene is TRBV7-8, the J gene TRBJ1-3; perhaps TRBD1 as D (5 bases). Trimming shortened V by 5 bases and J by 2 bases, and 13 bases separated the two germline ends. The CDR3 covers 15 residues. Per germline, CDR1 SGHVS and CDR2 FQNEAQ. This chain's CDR3 is CASSPWGVAGNTIYF. CDR3 nucleotides: TGTGCCAGCAGCCCGTGGGGGGTTGCTGGAAACACCATATATTTT.

In this sample, this clonotype turned up many times. The chain employs TRBV29-1 and TRBJ1-6; 7 bases are a match to TRBD1. V was clipped by 6 bases and J by 4 bases; unmatched bases: 9. The CDR3 runs 15 residues. The V gene's germline CDR1 is SQVTM and CDR2 ANQGSEA. The CDR3 DNA reads TGCAGCGTCAGGGGGGACAGCGATTATAATTCACCCCTCCACTTT. Amino acids: CSVRGDSDYNSPLHF. The full variable domain, in which reference TRBV29-1 and TRBJ1-6 provide the parts outside the CDR3, is SAVISQKPSRDICQRGTSLTIQCQVDSQVTMMFWYRQQPGQSLTLIATANQGSEATYESGFVIDKFPISRPNLTFSTLTVSNMSPEDSSIYLCSVRGDSDYNSPLHFGNGTRLTVT.

This clonotype was observed a handful of times. The chain joins TRBV20-1 to TRBJ2-5; 7 nucleotides match TRBD2. Germline V gene sequence: CDR1 DFQATT, CDR2 SNEGSKA (reference sequence). CDR3 length: 16 amino acids. The J segment lost 1 base and the V segment lost 4 bases, leaving 12 bases of the junction unmatched. The CDR3 region is CSAIPERERPQETQYF. The CDR3 region has the DNA TGCAGTGCTATTCCGGAGCGGGAAAGGCCCCAAGAGACCCAGTACTTC.

The chain is built from TRBV20-1 and TRBJ1-2, with a possible D match to TRBD1 (5 bases). Trimming took off 8 bases at V and 7 bases at J, with 17 bases between the two ends. The CDR3 totals 12 residues. Germline CDR1 is DFQATT and CDR2 is SNEGSKA (reference sequence). Here the CDR3 DNA reads TGCAGTATCCCGGGGGGTCGTAGTGGCTACACCTTC. Translating gives CSIPGGRSGYTF.

In this sample, this clonotype turned up a few times. The genes are TRBV27 and TRBJ2-7; 9 bases are a match to TRBD2. The CDR3 runs to 15 residues. Germline V gene lookup returns CDR1 MNHEY and CDR2 SMNVEV (reference sequence). J was trimmed by 2 bases and V by 8 bases; bases with no gene match: 10. DNA for the CDR3: TGTGCCAGCGGATTAGCGGGAGATTTTACCTACGAGCAGTACTTC. Translating it yields CASGLAGDFTYEQYF.

This chain links TRBV2 with TRBJ2-3, with unresolved D. Germline loops: CDR1 SNHLY, CDR2 FYNNEI. CDR3 length equals 16 residues. The CDR3 is CGEHSDRMDSTDTQYF. DNA of the CDR3: TGTGGCGAGCACTCGGATCGTATGGATAGCACAGATACGCAGTATTTT.